This T cell receptor beta chain was recorded in a study of control samples from healthy donors and cancer patients. Generated by immunoSEQ multiplex PCR, the TCRdb table keeps only in-frame clones and is missing some. Of 25,000 to 30,000 clones listed, more than 75% were seen once; the top ten hold less than 2%. Looked up from germline, CDR1 is KGHSH and CDR2 is LQKENI. The CDR3 is 15 amino acids. V lost 3 bases and J lost 0, with 12 bases in between. Sequenced material: PBMCs. This rearrangement joins TRBV18 to TRBJ2-7, with D perhaps given as TRBD1 or TRBD2 (5 bases each). The clonotype comes from a woman aged 40 to 50 with lung cancer. The CDR3 DNA is TGTGCCAGCTCACCCCGGGACGGCTACTCCTACGAGCAGTACTTC. This encodes CASSPRDGYSYEQYF. Full variable domain (missing parts from reference TRBV18 and TRBJ2-7): NAGVMQNPRHLVRRRGQEARLRCSPMKGHSHVYWYRQLPEEGLKFMVYLQKENIIDESGMPKERFSAEFPKEGPSILRIQQVVRGDSAAYFCASSPRDGYSYEQYFGPGTRLTVT.